This T cell receptor beta chain was recorded in a study of T-cell reconstitution after alpha-beta-depleted transplantation in children. The germline V and J ends were trimmed by 0 bases and 6 bases, with 15 bases remaining between them. The CDR3 contains 16 residues. Germline-derived CDR1 and CDR2 are MRHNA and SNTAGT. This clonotype was observed a handful of times. It was with unique molecular identifiers that the TCRbeta library was prepared. TCRdb itself ran the PCR reads through MiXCR, one entry per CDR3 protein. The table has some 490,000 distinct CDR3 sequences, approximately 12% seen once. The chain couples TRBV6-4 to TRBJ2-1, with a possible D match to TRBD2 (6 bases). The TCR sequence derives from a human donor who donated a stem cell graft to a child with combined immunodeficiency. Source: PBMCs from the stem cell graft donor, taken from the stem cell graft. The CDR3 nucleotides are TGTGCCAGCAGTGACTCGCCAGGGAGGCGGTTCAATGAGCAGTTCTTC. It is translated as CASSDSPGRRFNEQFF.